This is a list of T cell receptor beta chains from one sample in a study of blood T cell repertoires in COVID-19. Sequencing was performed with immunoSEQ multiplex PCR; in TCRdb, only in-frame clones are kept and a portion is missing. The sample records 90,000 to 110,000 clones, over 70% being singletons. The sample taken for sequencing was peripheral blood. The source of these receptors is a woman aged 50 to 65 with acute or convalescent COVID-19. The CDR3 runs from the conserved cysteine through the conserved F or W. Fields, in order: clone size, D gene, V gene, J gene, CDR3 DNA, CDR3 protein. A D gene is named only where the DNA matches it firmly. A row's size may be missing; if present it is once, few, many or a size class.

size: NA
D: NA
V: TRBV7-6
J: TRBJ2-2
DNA: TGTGCCAGCAGCCCGGGCGGGCCCGGGGAGCTGTTTTTT
CDR3: CASSPGGPGELFF

size: NA
D: TRBD1
V: TRBV27
J: TRBJ2-7
DNA: TGTGCCAGCATGAGGACAGGGGCCTACGAGCAGTACTTC
CDR3: CASMRTGAYEQYF

size: once
D: NA
V: TRBV6-2/TRBV6-3
J: TRBJ1-1
DNA: TGTGCCAGCAGCCCTATGGGGGCGGACACTGAAGCTTTCTTT
CDR3: CASSPMGADTEAFF

size: NA
D: TRBD1
V: TRBV13
J: TRBJ1-1
DNA: TGTGCCAGCAGCCCTCAGGGACAGGCGAACACTGAAGCTTTCTTT
CDR3: CASSPQGQANTEAFF

size: NA
D: NA
V: TRBV19
J: TRBJ2-7
DNA: TGTGCCAGTAGTACCCCGACTCGAGGGTCTGGAGTGGAGCAGTACTTC
CDR3: CASSTPTRGSGVEQYF

size: NA
D: NA
V: TRBV6-5
J: TRBJ1-1
DNA: TGTGCCAGCACTTTATCCGCCGGGTCTGGCACTGAAGCTTTCTTT
CDR3: CASTLSAGSGTEAFF

size: NA
D: TRBD1
V: TRBV7-9
J: TRBJ1-2
DNA: TGTGCCAGCAGCTCGGACAGGGTGCGCTACACCTTC
CDR3: CASSSDRVRYTF

size: NA
D: NA
V: TRBV19
J: TRBJ1-5
DNA: TGTGCCAGTAGTATATCTCTTTATCAGCCCCAGCATTTT
CDR3: CASSISLYQPQHF

size: NA
D: NA
V: TRBV2
J: TRBJ1-2
DNA: TGTGCCAGCAGTGAGCCGGAGAACTATGGCTACACCTTC
CDR3: CASSEPENYGYTF

size: NA
D: TRBD1
V: TRBV7-2
J: TRBJ2-1
DNA: TGTGCCAGCACCGGACAGGGTTCTTTCAATGAGCAGTTCTTC
CDR3: CASTGQGSFNEQFF

size: NA
D: TRBD1
V: TRBV2
J: TRBJ2-1
DNA: TGTGCCAGCGCAAGGGGGCAGGGGACCGACAATGAGCAGTTCTTC
CDR3: CASARGQGTDNEQFF

size: NA
D: NA
V: TRBV2
J: TRBJ1-1
DNA: TGTGCCAGCAGTGAACCGGGAGTAACTGAAGCTTTCTTT
CDR3: CASSEPGVTEAFF

size: NA
D: NA
V: TRBV11-2
J: TRBJ1-6
DNA: TGTGCCAGCAGCTTAGAAGGGGCAGCACGATCACCCCTCCACTTT
CDR3: CASSLEGAARSPLHF

size: NA
D: TRBD2
V: TRBV10-3
J: TRBJ2-3
DNA: TGTGCCATCAGTGAGTCGATGGCGGGGGGGGCCGTAAGGCAGTATTTT
CDR3: CAISESMAGGAVRQYF

size: NA
D: TRBD2
V: TRBV12-3/TRBV12-4
J: TRBJ2-3
DNA: TGTGCCAGCAGTCCGGGACTAGGAGATACGCAGTATTTT
CDR3: CASSPGLGDTQYF

size: NA
D: TRBD1
V: TRBV5-6
J: TRBJ1-2
DNA: TGTGCCAGCAGCCGCCTCCGGGACAGGGAAAATGGCTACACCTTC
CDR3: CASSRLRDRENGYTF

size: NA
D: TRBD2
V: TRBV5-4
J: TRBJ2-1
DNA: TGTGCCAGCAGCAGCGGGGGGTCCTCCTACAATGAGCAGTTCTTC
CDR3: CASSSGGSSYNEQFF

size: few
D: NA
V: TRBV19
J: TRBJ1-5
DNA: TGTGCCAGTAGTATTCTCGGGAATCAGCCCCAGCATTTT
CDR3: CASSILGNQPQHF

size: NA
D: NA
V: TRBV5-1
J: TRBJ2-7
DNA: TGCGCCAGCAGCTTTATTGAAGGGGGCGAGCAGTACTTC
CDR3: CASSFIEGGEQYF

size: NA
D: TRBD1
V: TRBV3-1/TRBV3-2
J: TRBJ1-3
DNA: TGTGCCAGCAGCCACCTAGGACAGGGGAGCCGGGTGGTCTCTGGAAACACCATATATTTT
CDR3: CASSHLGQGSRVVSGNTIYF

size: NA
D: NA
V: TRBV6-4
J: TRBJ2-2
DNA: TGTGCCAGCAGTGAACAGAGCTACACCGGGGAGCTGTTTTTT
CDR3: CASSEQSYTGELFF

size: NA
D: NA
V: TRBV5-1
J: TRBJ1-1
DNA: TGCGCCAGCAGCCCTGGAGGGTGGGTAGGTACTGAAGCTTTCTTT
CDR3: CASSPGGWVGTEAFF

size: NA
D: TRBD1
V: TRBV28
J: TRBJ1-3
DNA: TGTGCCAGCAGTGACACGACAGGGCATACCGGAAACACCATATATTTT
CDR3: CASSDTTGHTGNTIYF

size: once
D: NA
V: TRBV30
J: TRBJ1-1
DNA: TGTGCCTGGAGTAAGGGAGCGGGCACTGAAGCTTTCTTT
CDR3: CAWSKGAGTEAFF

size: NA
D: NA
V: TRBV30
J: TRBJ2-7
DNA: TGTGCCTGGACGGCTGGGCACTCCTACGAGCAGTACTTC
CDR3: CAWTAGHSYEQYF

size: NA
D: NA
V: TRBV15
J: TRBJ1-4
DNA: TGTGCCACCAGCAGGGCGGTGACCGTTAATGAAAAACTGTTTTTT
CDR3: CATSRAVTVNEKLFF

size: NA
D: NA
V: TRBV19
J: TRBJ1-2
DNA: TGTGCCAGTAGTATCCTAGGTGGCCTACCCTATGGCTACACCTTC
CDR3: CASSILGGLPYGYTF

size: NA
D: TRBD1
V: TRBV28
J: TRBJ1-4
DNA: TGTGCCAGCAGGGGACAGGGGCAAGAAAAACTGTTTTTT
CDR3: CASRGQGQEKLFF

size: NA
D: TRBD1
V: TRBV5-1
J: TRBJ1-1
DNA: TGCGCCAGCAGGACAGGGGCCAACACTGAAGCTTTCTTT
CDR3: CASRTGANTEAFF

size: NA
D: NA
V: TRBV3-1/TRBV3-2
J: TRBJ1-4
DNA: TGTGCCAGCAGCCAAGATAGCGCGGGACTCGGCTTGAGGGATGAAAAACTGTTTTTT
CDR3: CASSQDSAGLGLRDEKLFF

size: few
D: TRBD1
V: TRBV11-2
J: TRBJ1-2
DNA: TGTGCCAGCAGCTTCAGGGGGCTGCAGTATGGCTACACCTTC
CDR3: CASSFRGLQYGYTF

size: NA
D: NA
V: TRBV29-1
J: TRBJ1-1
DNA: TGCAGCGGACACGTAGGGGGCACTGAAGCTTTCTTT
CDR3: CSGHVGGTEAFF

size: NA
D: TRBD1
V: TRBV6-5
J: TRBJ2-1
DNA: TGTGCCAGCAGTTCCGGACAGGGGACGGGTGAGCAGTTCTTC
CDR3: CASSSGQGTGEQFF

size: once
D: NA
V: TRBV28
J: TRBJ1-1
DNA: TGTGCCAGCAGTTCCCTTGGGGCGGAGAACACTGAAGCTTTCTTT
CDR3: CASSSLGAENTEAFF

size: once
D: TRBD2
V: TRBV6-6
J: TRBJ2-3
DNA: TGTGCCAGCAGTCCCCGACTAGCGGGGGCTAGACAGGTCGATACGCAGTATTTT
CDR3: CASSPRLAGARQVDTQYF

size: NA
D: TRBD2
V: TRBV10-3
J: TRBJ2-7
DNA: TGTGCCATCAGCGATCTAGCGGGGGGAACCTACGAGCAGTACTTC
CDR3: CAISDLAGGTYEQYF